This T cell receptor (beta chain) was sequenced in a study of shared clonotypes between healthy human individuals. Study-wide results and limits: Having only a few donors restricted how much genetic and exposure-history diversity was captured. Sampling was confined to blood; repertoires within tissues likely differ.

Note on this clone: Its antigen is currently unknown.

TCRdb's copy holds only in-frame clones and misses some; the assay was immunoSEQ multiplex PCR. This repertoire shows over a million clones, around 78% found once; its top ten account for 0.6% to 0.75%. It was into CD45RA+ naive and CD45RA-negative memory subsets that the CD4+ cells were split. Germline V CDR1 and CDR2: WNHNN, SYGVQD (reference sequence). CDR3 size: 16 residues. The V gene end was trimmed by 2 bases and the J gene end by 7 bases; junction bases not matched to a gene: 10. Sequences were obtained from memory CD4+ T cells from PBMCs. As for subset: CD45RA-negative fraction. The origin of this receptor is a man aged 18-30 years in good health. Some clones in this sample may be carry-over from other donors' samples. The chain links TRBV10-1 to TRBJ2-7; 11 bases map to TRBD2. CDR3 sequence: CASSEKGLAGGSEQYF. For the CDR3, the DNA is TGCGCCAGCAGTGAGAAAGGGCTAGCGGGAGGATCAGAGCAGTACTTC.